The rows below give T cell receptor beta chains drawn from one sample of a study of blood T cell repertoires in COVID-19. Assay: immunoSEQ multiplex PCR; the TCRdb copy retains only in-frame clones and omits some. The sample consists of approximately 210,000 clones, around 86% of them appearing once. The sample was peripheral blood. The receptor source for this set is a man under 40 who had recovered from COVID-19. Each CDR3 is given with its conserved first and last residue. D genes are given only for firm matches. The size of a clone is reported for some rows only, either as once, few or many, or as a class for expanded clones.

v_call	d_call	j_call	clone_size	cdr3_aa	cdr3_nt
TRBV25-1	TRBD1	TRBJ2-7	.	CASSDLDRTYEQYF	TGTGCCAGCAGTGACTTGGACAGGACCTACGAGCAGTACTTC
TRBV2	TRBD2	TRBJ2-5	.	CASSGMSGGAETQYF	TGTGCCAGCAGTGGAATGAGCGGGGGTGCTGAGACCCAGTACTTC
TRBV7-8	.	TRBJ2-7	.	CASSLRGGFYEQYF	TGTGCCAGCAGCCTCAGGGGCGGGTTCTACGAGCAGTACTTC
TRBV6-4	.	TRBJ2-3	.	CASSDEAGGKADTQYF	TGTGCCAGCAGTGACGAGGCAGGGGGGAAGGCAGATACGCAGTATTTT
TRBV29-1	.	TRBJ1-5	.	CSVREEGGSNQPQHF	TGCAGCGTTCGGGAGGAAGGGGGAAGCAATCAGCCCCAGCATTTT
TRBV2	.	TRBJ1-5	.	CASSPNLDQPQHF	TGTGCCAGCAGCCCCAACCTAGATCAGCCCCAGCATTTT
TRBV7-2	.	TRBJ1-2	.	CASSRDSGANYGYTF	TGTGCCAGCAGCCGGGATTCAGGCGCTAACTATGGCTACACCTTC
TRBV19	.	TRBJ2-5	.	CASSSQGRETQYF	TGTGCCAGTAGTAGTCAGGGAAGGGAGACCCAGTACTTC
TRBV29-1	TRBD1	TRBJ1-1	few	CSVGKDRASTEAFF	TGCAGCGTGGGAAAGGACAGGGCAAGCACTGAAGCTTTCTTT
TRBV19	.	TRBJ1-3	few	CASQRTGNTIYF	TGTGCCAGTCAGCGGACTGGAAACACCATATATTTT
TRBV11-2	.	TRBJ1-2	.	CASSSPHGPNYGYTF	TGTGCCAGCAGCTCCCCCCATGGGCCGAACTATGGCTACACCTTC
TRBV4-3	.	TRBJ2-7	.	CASSQVPGNMHEQYF	TGCGCCAGCAGCCAAGTGCCAGGGAACATGCACGAGCAGTACTTC
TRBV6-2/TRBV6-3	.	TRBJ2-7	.	CASSWAGIGHEQYF	TGTGCCAGCAGTTGGGCAGGGATCGGGCACGAGCAGTACTTC
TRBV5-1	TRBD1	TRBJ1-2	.	CASSLLGQGVEGYTF	TGCGCCAGCAGCTTACTTGGACAGGGGGTTGAAGGCTACACCTTC
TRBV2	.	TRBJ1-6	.	CASSEFRGANSPLHF	TGTGCCAGCAGTGAATTTAGGGGCGCGAATTCACCCCTCCACTTT
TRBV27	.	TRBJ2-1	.	CASSLWGGVNEQFF	TGTGCCAGCAGTTTATGGGGGGGCGTAAATGAGCAGTTCTTC
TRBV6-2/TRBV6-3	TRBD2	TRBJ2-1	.	CASSYKRGTLYNEQFF	TGTGCCAGCAGTTACAAGCGGGGGACGCTTTACAATGAGCAGTTCTTC
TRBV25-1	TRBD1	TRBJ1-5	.	CASSVETGRGQPQHF	TGTGCCAGCAGTGTCGAGACAGGGCGGGGTCAGCCCCAGCATTTT
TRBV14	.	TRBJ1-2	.	CASSPSGTLHYGYTF	TGTGCCAGCAGCCCCTCCGGGACACTTCACTATGGCTACACCTTC
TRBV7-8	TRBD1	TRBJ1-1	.	CASSSTGAHTEAFF	TGTGCCAGCAGCTCGACAGGGGCCCACACTGAAGCTTTCTTT
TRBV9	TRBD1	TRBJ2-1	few	CASSVGQGTYNEQFF	TGTGCCAGCAGCGTAGGACAGGGGACCTACAATGAGCAGTTCTTC
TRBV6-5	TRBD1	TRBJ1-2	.	CASSGDSYYGYTF	TGTGCCAGCAGCGGGGACAGCTACTATGGCTACACCTTC
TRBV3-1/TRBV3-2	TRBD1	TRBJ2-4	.	CASSRRPGTGENIQYF	TGTGCCAGCAGCCGCCGACCCGGGACAGGTGAAAACATTCAGTACTTC
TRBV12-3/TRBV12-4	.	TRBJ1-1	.	CASSLTGEAFF	TGTGCCAGCAGCTTGACAGGAGAAGCTTTCTTT
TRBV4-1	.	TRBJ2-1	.	CASSQGIQDNEQFF	TGCGCCAGCAGCCAAGGGATCCAGGACAATGAGCAGTTCTTC
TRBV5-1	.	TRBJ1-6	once	CASSLFTGSNSPLHF	TGCGCCAGCAGTCTCTTCACAGGGTCTAATTCACCCCTCCACTTT
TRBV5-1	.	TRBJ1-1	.	CASSLEGTLYGDTEAFF	TGCGCCAGCAGCTTGGAAGGGACTTTGTATGGGGACACTGAAGCTTTCTTT
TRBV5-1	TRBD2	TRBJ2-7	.	CASSYLAGELYEQYF	TGCGCCAGCAGCTATCTAGCGGGGGAACTTTACGAGCAGTACTTC
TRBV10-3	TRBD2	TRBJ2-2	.	CAITRVAGGNTGELFF	TGTGCCATCACCCGCGTAGCGGGGGGGAACACCGGGGAGCTGTTTTTT
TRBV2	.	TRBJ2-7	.	CASSERRDSPPDEQYF	TGTGCCAGCAGTGAACGGAGGGACAGCCCGCCGGACGAGCAGTACTTC
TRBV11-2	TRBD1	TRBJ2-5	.	CASSKGDRQETQYF	TGTGCCAGCAGTAAAGGGGACAGACAAGAGACCCAGTACTTC
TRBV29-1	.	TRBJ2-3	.	CSVENLDWFTDTQYF	TGCAGCGTTGAAAACCTGGACTGGTTCACAGATACGCAGTATTTT
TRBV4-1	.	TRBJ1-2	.	CASSLVKGDPGHGYTF	TGCGCCAGCAGCCTAGTCAAGGGGGACCCGGGTCATGGCTACACCTTC
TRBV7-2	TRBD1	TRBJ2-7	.	CASSSSGGYEQYF	TGTGCCAGCAGCTCCTCAGGGGGCTACGAGCAGTACTTC
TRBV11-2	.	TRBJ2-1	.	CASSLEAASSYNEQFF	TGTGCCAGCAGCTTAGAGGCGGCGAGCTCCTACAATGAGCAGTTCTTC
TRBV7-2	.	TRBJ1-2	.	CASSLAAQTGIYGYTF	TGTGCCAGCAGCTTAGCTGCCCAGACAGGAATCTATGGCTACACCTTC
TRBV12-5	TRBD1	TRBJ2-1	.	CASASRGSLYNEQFF	TGTGCTAGTGCCAGCAGGGGGTCACTCTACAATGAGCAGTTCTTC
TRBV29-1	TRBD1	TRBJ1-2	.	CSVGDRGPYGYTF	TGCAGCGTTGGGGACAGGGGGCCCTATGGCTACACCTTC
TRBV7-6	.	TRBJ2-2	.	CASSLLERVTGELFF	TGTGCCAGCAGCTTACTGGAACGGGTCACCGGGGAGCTGTTTTTT
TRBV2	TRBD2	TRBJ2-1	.	CATTAWTSGGYNEQFF	TGTGCCACCACCGCCTGGACTAGCGGGGGGTACAATGAGCAGTTCTTC
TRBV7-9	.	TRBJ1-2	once	CASSLTEGSNYGYTF	TGTGCCAGCAGCTTAACGGAGGGTTCTAACTATGGCTACACCTTC
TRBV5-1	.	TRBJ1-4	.	CASSPTAAREKLFF	TGCGCCAGCAGCCCGACAGCCGCTCGGGAAAAACTGTTTTTT
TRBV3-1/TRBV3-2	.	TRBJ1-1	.	CASSQERTLGQTGTEAFF	TGTGCCAGCAGCCAAGAGAGGACTTTGGGCCAAACGGGGACTGAAGCTTTCTTT
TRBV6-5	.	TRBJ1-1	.	CASSRAPRAFF	TGTGCCAGCAGCAGGGCGCCGCGGGCTTTCTTT
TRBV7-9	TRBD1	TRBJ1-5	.	CASSFGQGGDSNQPQHF	TGTGCCAGCAGCTTCGGACAGGGTGGGGATAGCAATCAGCCCCAGCATTTT
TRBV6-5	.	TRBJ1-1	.	CASSYSHSGPEGFF	TGTGCCAGCAGTTACTCACACAGCGGACCTGAAGGTTTCTTT
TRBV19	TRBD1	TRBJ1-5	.	CASSYVGQSNQPQHF	TGTGCCAGTAGTTACGTGGGACAGAGCAATCAGCCCCAGCATTTT
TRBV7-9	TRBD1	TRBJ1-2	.	CASSPGTGPTNYGYTF	TGTGCCAGCAGCCCAGGGACAGGGCCAACTAACTATGGCTACACCTTC
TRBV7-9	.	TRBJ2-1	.	CASSFILGPPVEQFF	TGTGCCAGCAGCTTTATACTAGGCCCGCCGGTTGAGCAGTTCTTC
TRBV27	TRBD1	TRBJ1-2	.	CASSSRPHGQDDYTF	TGTGCCAGCAGTTCACGCCCCCACGGACAGGACGACTACACCTTC
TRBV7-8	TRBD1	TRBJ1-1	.	CASNHNGGRGPRRSGDTEAFF	TGTGCCAGCAATCACAACGGGGGCAGGGGGCCTCGTCGGTCGGGTGACACTGAAGCTTTCTTT
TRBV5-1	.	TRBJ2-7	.	CASSLQGTGYYEQYF	TGCGCCAGCAGCTTGCAGGGGACGGGCTACTACGAGCAGTACTTC
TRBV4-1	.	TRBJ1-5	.	CASSQDVPGVHQPQHF	TGCGCCAGCAGCCAAGATGTACCAGGGGTGCATCAGCCCCAGCATTTT
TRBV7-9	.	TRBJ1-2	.	CASSPDYRDGYTF	TGTGCCAGCAGCCCCGACTACAGGGATGGCTACACCTTC
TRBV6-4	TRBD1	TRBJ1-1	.	CASRRTGNTEAFF	TGTGCCAGCAGGCGGACAGGGAACACTGAAGCTTTCTTT